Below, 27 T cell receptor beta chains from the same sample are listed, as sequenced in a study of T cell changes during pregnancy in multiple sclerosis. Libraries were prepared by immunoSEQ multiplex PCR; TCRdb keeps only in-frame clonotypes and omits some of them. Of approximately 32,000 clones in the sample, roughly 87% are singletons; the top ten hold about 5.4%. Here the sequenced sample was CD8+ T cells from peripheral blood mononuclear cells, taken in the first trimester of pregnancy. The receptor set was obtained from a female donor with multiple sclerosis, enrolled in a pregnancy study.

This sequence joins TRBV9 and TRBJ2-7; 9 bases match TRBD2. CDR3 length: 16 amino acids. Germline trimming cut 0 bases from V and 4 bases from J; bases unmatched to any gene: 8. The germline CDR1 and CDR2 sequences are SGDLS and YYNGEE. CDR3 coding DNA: TGTGCCAGCAGCGTAGGGGGTAGCGGGAGTGGATACGAGCAGTACTTC. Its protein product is CASSVGGSGSGYEQYF.

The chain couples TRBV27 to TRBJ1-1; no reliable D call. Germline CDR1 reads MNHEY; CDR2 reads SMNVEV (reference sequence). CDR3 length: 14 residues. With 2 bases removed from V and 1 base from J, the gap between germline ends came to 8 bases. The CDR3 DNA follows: TGTGCCAGCAGTTTAATGGCCCAGAACACTGAAGCTTTCTTT. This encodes CASSLMAQNTEAFF.

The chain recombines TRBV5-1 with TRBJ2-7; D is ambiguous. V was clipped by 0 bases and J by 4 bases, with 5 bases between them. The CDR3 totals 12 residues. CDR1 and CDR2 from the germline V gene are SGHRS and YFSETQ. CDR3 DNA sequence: TGCGCCAGCAGCTTGGACGGGTACGAGCAGTACTTC. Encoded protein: CASSLDGYEQYF.

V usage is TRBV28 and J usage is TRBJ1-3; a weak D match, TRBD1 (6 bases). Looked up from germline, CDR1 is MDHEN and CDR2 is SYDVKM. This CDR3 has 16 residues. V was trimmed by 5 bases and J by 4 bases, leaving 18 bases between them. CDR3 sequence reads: CASSGNRALYGNTIYF. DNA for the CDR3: TGTGCCAGCAGTGGAAACAGGGCCCTCTACGGAAACACCATATATTTT.

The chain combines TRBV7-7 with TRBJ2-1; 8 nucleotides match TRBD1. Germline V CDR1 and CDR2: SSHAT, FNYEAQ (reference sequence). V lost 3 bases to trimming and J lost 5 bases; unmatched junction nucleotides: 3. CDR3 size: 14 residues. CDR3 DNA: TGTGCCAGCAGCTTCAGGGGGCCCGACAATGAGCAGTTCTTC. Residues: CASSFRGPDNEQFF.

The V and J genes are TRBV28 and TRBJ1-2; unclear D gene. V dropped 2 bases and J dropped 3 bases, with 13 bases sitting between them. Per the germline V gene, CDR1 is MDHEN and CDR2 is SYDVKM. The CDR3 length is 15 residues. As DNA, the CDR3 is TGTGCCAGCAGTTTAGGTTACGGGAGGGACTATGGCTACACCTTC. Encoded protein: CASSLGYGRDYGYTF.

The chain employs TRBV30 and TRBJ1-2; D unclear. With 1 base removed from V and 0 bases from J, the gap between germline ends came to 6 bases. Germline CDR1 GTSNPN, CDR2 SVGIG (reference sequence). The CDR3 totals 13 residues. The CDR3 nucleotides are TGTGCCTGGAGTGACAGCCCTAACTATGGCTACACCTTC. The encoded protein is CAWSDSPNYGYTF.

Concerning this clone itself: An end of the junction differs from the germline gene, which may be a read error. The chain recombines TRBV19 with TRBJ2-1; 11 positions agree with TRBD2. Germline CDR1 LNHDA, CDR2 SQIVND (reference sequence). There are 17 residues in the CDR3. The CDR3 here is CASSPSTSGGLGNGQFF. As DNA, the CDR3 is TGTGCCAGTAGTCCCTCTACTAGCGGGGGCCTGGGCAATGGGCAGTTCTTC.

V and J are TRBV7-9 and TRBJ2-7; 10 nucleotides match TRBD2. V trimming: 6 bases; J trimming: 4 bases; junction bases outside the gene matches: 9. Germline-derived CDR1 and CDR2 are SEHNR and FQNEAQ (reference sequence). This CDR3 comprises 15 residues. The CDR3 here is CASSSPGLAKYEQYF. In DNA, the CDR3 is TGTGCCAGCAGTTCACCGGGACTAGCGAAGTACGAGCAGTACTTC. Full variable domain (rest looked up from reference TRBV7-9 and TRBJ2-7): DTGVSQNPRHKITKRGQNVTFRCDPISEHNRLYWYRQTLGQGPEFLTYFQNEAQLEKSRLLSDRFSAERPKGSFSTLEIQRTEQGDSAMYLCASSSPGLAKYEQYFGPGTRLTVT.

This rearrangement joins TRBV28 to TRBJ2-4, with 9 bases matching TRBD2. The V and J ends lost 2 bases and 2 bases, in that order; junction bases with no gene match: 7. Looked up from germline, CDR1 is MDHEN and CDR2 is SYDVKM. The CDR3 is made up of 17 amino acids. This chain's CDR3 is CASSLAFSGSTKNIQYF. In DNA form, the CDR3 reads TGTGCCAGCAGTTTAGCGTTTAGCGGGAGCACCAAAAACATTCAGTACTTC.

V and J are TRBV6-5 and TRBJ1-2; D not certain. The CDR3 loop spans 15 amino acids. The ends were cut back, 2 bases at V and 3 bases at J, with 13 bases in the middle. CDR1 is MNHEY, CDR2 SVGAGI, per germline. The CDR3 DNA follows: TGTGCCAGCAGTTACCAAAAACAGCCGCACTATGGCTACACCTTC. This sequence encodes CASSYQKQPHYGYTF.

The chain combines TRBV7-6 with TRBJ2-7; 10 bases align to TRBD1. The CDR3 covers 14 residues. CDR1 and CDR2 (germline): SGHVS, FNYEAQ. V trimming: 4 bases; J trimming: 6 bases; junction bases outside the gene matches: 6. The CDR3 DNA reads TGTGCCAGCAGCTACCTGGACAGGGGGGGCGAGCAGTACTTC. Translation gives CASSYLDRGGEQYF.

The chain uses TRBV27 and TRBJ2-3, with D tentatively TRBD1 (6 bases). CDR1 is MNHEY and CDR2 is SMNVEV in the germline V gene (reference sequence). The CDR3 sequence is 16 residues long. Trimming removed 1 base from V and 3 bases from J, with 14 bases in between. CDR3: CASSLLGGEGTDTQYF. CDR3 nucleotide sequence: TGTGCCAGCAGTTTATTAGGGGGAGAGGGGACAGATACGCAGTATTTT.

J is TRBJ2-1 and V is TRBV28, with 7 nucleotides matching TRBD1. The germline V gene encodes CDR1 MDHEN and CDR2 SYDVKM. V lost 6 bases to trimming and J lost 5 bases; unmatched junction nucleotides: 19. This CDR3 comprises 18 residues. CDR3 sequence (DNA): TGTGCCAGCAGCGAACTATGGGACAGATCAAAGGGGGACAATGAGCAGTTCTTC. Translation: CASSELWDRSKGDNEQFF.

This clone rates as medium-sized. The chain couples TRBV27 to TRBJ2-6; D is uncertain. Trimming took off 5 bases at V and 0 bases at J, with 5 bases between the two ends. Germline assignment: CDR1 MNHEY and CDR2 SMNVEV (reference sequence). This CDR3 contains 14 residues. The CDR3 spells CASSRSSGANVLTF. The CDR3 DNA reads TGTGCCAGCAGTCGTAGCTCTGGGGCCAACGTCCTGACTTTC.

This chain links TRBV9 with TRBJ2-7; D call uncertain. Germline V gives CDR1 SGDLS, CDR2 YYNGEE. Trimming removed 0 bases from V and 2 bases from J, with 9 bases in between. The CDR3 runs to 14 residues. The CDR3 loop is CASSVGATTYEQYF. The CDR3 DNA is TGTGCCAGCAGCGTAGGGGCGACGACCTACGAGCAGTACTTC.

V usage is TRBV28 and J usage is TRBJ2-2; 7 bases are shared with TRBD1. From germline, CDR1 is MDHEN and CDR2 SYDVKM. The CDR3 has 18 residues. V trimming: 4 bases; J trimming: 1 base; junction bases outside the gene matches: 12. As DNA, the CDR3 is TGTGCCAGCAGTTCCCTTTTCGTGACAGGGAGGAACACCGGGGAGCTGTTTTTT. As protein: CASSSLFVTGRNTGELFF.

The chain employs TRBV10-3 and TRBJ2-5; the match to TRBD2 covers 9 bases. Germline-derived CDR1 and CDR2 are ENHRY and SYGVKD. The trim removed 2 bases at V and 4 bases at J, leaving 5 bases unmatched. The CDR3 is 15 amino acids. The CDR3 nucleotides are TGTGCCATCAGTGAGCAGCGGGGGGTCCCAGAGACCCAGTACTTC. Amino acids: CAISEQRGVPETQYF.

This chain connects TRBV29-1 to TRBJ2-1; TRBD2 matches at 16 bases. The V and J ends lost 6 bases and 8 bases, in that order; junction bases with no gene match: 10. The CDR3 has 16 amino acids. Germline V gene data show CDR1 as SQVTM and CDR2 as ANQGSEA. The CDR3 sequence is CSVYGTSGRAGYEQFF. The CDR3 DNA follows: TGCAGCGTCTATGGGACTAGCGGGAGGGCCGGTTATGAGCAGTTCTTC.

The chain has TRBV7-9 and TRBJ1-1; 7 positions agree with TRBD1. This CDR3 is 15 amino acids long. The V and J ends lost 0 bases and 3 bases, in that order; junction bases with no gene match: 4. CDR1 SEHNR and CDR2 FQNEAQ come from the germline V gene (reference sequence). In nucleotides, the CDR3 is TGTGCCAGCAGCTTAGCGGGACAGCGGGACACTGAAGCTTTCTTT. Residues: CASSLAGQRDTEAFF.

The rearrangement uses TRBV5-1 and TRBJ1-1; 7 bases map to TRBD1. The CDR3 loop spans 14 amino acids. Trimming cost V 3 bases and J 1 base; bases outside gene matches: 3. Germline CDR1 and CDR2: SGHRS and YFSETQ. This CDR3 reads CASSWRDRNTEAFF. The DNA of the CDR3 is TGCGCCAGCAGCTGGAGGGACAGGAACACTGAAGCTTTCTTT. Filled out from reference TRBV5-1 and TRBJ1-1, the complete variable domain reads KAGVTQTPRYLIKTRGQQVTLSCSPISGHRSVSWYQQTPGQGLQFLFEYFSETQRNKGNFPGRFSGRQFSNSRSEMNVSTLELGDSALYLCASSWRDRNTEAFFGQGTRLTVV.

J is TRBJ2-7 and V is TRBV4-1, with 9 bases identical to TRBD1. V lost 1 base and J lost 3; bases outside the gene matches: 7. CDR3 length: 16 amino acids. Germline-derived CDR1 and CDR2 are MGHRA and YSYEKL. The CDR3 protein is CASSQGVQGAGYEQYF. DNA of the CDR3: TGCGCCAGCAGCCAAGGGGTACAGGGGGCAGGCTACGAGCAGTACTTC.

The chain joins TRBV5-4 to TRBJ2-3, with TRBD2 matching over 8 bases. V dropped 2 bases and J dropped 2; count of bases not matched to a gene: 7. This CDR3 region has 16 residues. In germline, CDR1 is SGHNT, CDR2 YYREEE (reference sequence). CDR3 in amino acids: CASSLRSGTSTDTQYF. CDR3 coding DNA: TGTGCCAGCAGCTTACGTAGCGGGACCTCCACAGATACGCAGTATTTT.

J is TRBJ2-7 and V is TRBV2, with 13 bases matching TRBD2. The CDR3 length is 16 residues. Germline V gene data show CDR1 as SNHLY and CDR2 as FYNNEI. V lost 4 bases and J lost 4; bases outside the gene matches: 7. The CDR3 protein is CASSGPGLAGIYEQYF. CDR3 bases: TGTGCCAGCAGTGGACCGGGACTAGCGGGAATTTACGAGCAGTACTTC.

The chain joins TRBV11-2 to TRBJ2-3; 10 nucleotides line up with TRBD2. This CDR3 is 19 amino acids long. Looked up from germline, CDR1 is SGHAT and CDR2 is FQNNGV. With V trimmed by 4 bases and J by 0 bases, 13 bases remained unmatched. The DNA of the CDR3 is TGTGCCAGCAGCTCACTGGGAACTAGCGGGAAGTCGAGCACAGATACGCAGTATTTT. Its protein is CASSSLGTSGKSSTDTQYF. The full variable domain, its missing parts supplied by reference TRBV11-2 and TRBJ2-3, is EAGVAQSPRYKIIEKRQSVAFWCNPISGHATLYWYQQILGQGPKLLIQFQNNGVVDDSQLPKDRFSAERLKGVDSTLKIQPAKLEDSAVYLCASSSLGTSGKSSTDTQYFGPGTRLTVL.

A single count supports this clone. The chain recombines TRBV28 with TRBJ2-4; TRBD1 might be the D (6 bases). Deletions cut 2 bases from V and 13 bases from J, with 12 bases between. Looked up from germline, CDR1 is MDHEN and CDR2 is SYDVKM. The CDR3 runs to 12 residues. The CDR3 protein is CASSLATGQQYF. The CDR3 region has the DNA TGTGCCAGCAGTTTAGCAACGGGACAACAGTACTTC.

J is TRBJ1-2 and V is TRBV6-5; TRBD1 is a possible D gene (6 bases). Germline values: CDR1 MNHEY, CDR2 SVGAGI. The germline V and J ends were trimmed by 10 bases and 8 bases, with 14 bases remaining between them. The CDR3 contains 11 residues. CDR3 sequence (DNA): TGTGCCACAGGGGACGGTTGGGGCTACACCTTC. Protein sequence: CATGDGWGYTF.